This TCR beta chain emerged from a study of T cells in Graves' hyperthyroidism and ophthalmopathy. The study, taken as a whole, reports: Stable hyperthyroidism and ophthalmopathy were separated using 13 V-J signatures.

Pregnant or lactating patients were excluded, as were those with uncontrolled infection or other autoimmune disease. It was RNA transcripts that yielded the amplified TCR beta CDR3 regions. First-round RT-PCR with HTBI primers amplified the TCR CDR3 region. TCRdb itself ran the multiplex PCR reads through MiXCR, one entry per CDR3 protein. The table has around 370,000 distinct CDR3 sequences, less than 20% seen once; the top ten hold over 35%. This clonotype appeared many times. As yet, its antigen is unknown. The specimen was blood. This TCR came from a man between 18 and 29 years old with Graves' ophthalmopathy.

CDR3 residues: CASSLTSGASYNEQFF. In DNA, the CDR3 is TGTGCCAGCAGCCTCACTAGCGGGGCCTCCTACAATGAGCAGTTCTTC. The chain recombines TRBV7-3 with TRBJ2-1, with TRBD2 identical over 10 bases. Per germline, CDR1 SGHTA and CDR2 FQGTGA. Germline trimming cut 5 bases from V and 0 bases from J; bases unmatched to any gene: 4. CDR3 size: 16 residues.